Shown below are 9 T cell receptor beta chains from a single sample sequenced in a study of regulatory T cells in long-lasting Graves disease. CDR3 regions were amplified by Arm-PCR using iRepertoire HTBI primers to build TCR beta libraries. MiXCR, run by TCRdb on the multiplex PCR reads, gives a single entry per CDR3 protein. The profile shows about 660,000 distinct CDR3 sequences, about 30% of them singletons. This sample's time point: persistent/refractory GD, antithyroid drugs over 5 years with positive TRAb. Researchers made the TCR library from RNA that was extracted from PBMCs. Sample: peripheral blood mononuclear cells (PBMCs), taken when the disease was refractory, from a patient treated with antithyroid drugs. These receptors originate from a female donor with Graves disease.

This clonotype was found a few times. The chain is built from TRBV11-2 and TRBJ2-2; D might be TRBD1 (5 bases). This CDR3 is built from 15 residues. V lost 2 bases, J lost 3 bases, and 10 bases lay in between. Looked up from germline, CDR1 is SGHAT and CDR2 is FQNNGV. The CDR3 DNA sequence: TGTGCCAGCAGCTTAATAGGGGAACACACCGGGGAGCTGTTTTTT. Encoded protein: CASSLIGEHTGELFF.

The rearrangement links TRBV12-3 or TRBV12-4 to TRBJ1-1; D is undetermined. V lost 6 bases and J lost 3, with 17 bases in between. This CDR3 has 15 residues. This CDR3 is CASSQPKLGDTEAFF. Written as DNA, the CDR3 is TGTGCCAGCAGCCAACCGAAGTTGGGAGACACTGAAGCTTTCTTT.

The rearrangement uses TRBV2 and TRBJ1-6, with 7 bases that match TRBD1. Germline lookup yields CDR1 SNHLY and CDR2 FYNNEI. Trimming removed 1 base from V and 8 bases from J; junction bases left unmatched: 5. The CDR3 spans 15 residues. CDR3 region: CASSEEAGGYSPLHF. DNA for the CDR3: TGTGCCAGCAGTGAAGAGGCAGGGGGTTATTCACCCCTCCACTTT.

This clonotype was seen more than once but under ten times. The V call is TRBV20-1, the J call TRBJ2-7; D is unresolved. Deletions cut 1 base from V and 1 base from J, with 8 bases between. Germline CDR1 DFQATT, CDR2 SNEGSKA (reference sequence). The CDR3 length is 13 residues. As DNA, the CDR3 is TGCAGTGCTAGAGGGGTTGGGTCCTACGAGCAGTACTTC. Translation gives CSARGVGSYEQYF.

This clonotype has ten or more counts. In nucleotides, the CDR3 is TGTGCCAGCAGCTTAGATCGTGGCGGCAGGTACGAGCAGTACTTC. Its protein product is CASSLDRGGRYEQYF. This rearrangement joins TRBV11-2 to TRBJ2-7; D gene ambiguous. The V and J ends lost 0 bases and 4 bases respectively, with 13 bases between them. The CDR3 extends over 15 amino acids. CDR1 and CDR2 from the germline V gene are SGHAT and FQNNGV.

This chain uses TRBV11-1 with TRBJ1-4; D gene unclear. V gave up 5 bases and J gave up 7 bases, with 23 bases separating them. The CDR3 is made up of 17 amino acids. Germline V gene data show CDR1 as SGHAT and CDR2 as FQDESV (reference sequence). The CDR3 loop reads CASSQRRSAGVLEKLFF. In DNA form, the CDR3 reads TGTGCCAGCAGCCAACGACGGAGCGCCGGAGTACTTGAAAAACTGTTTTTT.

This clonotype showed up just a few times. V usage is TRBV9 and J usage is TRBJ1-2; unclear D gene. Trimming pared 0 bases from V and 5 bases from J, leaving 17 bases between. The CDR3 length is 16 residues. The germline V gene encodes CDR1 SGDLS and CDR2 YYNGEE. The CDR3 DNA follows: TGTGCCAGCAGCGTAGAAATTGGCGGGGAGGGTTATGGCTACACCTTC. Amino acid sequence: CASSVEIGGEGYGYTF.

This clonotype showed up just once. In DNA form, the CDR3 reads TGCGCCAGCAGCCAGCTGGGCAGGGAAGAGACCCAGTACTTC. This gives the protein CASSQLGREETQYF. The rearrangement joins TRBV4-1 to TRBJ2-1, with a weak D call TRBD1 (5 bases). The J call may be incorrect, as the DNA end agrees better with TRBJ2-5. The CDR3 has 14 amino acids. CDR1 MGHRA and CDR2 YSYEKL come from the germline V gene.

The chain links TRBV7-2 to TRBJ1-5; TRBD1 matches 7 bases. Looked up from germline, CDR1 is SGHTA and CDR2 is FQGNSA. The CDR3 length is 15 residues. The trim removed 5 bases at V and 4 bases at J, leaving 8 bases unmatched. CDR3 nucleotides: TGTGCCAGCAGCGACTTCGGGACAGTTAATCAGCCCCAGCATTTT. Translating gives CASSDFGTVNQPQHF.